The 27 T cell receptor beta chains reported below all come from one sample, sequenced in a study of T-cell reconstitution after alpha-beta-depleted transplantation in children. Researchers prepared the TCRbeta library using unique molecular identifiers, the study reports. MiXCR was run by TCRdb on the PCR reads, yielding one entry per CDR3 protein. The data show 750,000 to 950,000 distinct CDR3 sequences, 15% to 20% seen once. The specimen was PBMCs, mostly from graft donor cells, collected 360 days after TCRalphabeta/CD19-depleted stem cell transplant. The receptors here all came from a male patient younger than 18 who had a stem cell transplant for acute lymphoblastic leukemia, so the T cells may come from the graft donor.

This clonotype was counted many times. The gene calls are TRBV4-1 and TRBJ1-2, with 7 bases lining up with TRBD1. The CDR3 is 15 amino acids. V was pared by 0 bases and J by 4 bases, with 5 bases of the junction left unmatched. Per germline, CDR1 MGHRA and CDR2 YSYEKL. The CDR3 region is CASSQERTGVYGYTF. Here the CDR3 DNA reads TGCGCCAGCAGCCAAGAACGTACAGGGGTCTATGGCTACACCTTC.

V and J are TRBV29-1 and TRBJ1-1, with 8 bases lining up with TRBD1. The V segment lost 3 bases and the J segment 6 bases; nucleotides outside the gene matches: 3. The CDR3 extends over 12 amino acids. Germline values: CDR1 SQVTM, CDR2 ANQGSEA. The CDR3 sequence: CSVEQGAPEAFF. The CDR3 DNA sequence: TGCAGCGTTGAGCAGGGGGCCCCTGAAGCTTTCTTT.

This sequence joins TRBV7-8 and TRBJ2-5; a possible D gene is TRBD2 (6 bases). V lost 7 bases and J 3 bases, leaving 18 bases between the germline ends. This CDR3 is built from 15 residues. Germline CDR1 SGHVS, CDR2 FQNEAQ. The CDR3 is CASTSQLAREETQYF. DNA for the CDR3: TGTGCCAGCACCTCCCAGCTAGCGCGGGAAGAGACCCAGTACTTC.

At least ten counts were recorded for this clonotype. The chain uses TRBV30 and TRBJ2-1; D remains unclear. This CDR3 has 15 residues. CDR1 GTSNPN and CDR2 SVGIG come from the germline V gene (reference sequence). V lost 3 bases and J 1 base, leaving 13 bases between the germline ends. The CDR3 is CAWSARGISYNEQFF. Written as DNA, the CDR3 is TGTGCCTGGAGCGCTCGCGGAATTTCCTACAATGAGCAGTTCTTC.

In this sample, this clonotype turned up many times. This sequence joins TRBV7-9 and TRBJ1-1, with 7 nucleotides matching TRBD1. After removal of 5 bases from V and 5 bases from J, the junction contained 5 bases not matched to a gene. Per the germline V gene, CDR1 is SEHNR and CDR2 is FQNEAQ (reference sequence). The CDR3 totals 13 residues. The CDR3 loop reads CASSNRGETEAFF. DNA for the CDR3: TGTGCCAGCAGCAACAGGGGAGAGACTGAAGCTTTCTTT.

This clonotype was detected only a few times. The chain combines TRBV29-1 with TRBJ1-1; D is ambiguous. The CDR3 sequence is 12 residues long. Trimming pared 4 bases from V and 8 bases from J, leaving 14 bases between. Germline assignment: CDR1 SQVTM and CDR2 ANQGSEA. CDR3 protein: CSVVGTHPEAFF. The CDR3 DNA reads TGCAGCGTTGTGGGTACTCATCCGGAAGCTTTCTTT. Complete variable domain (other parts from reference TRBV29-1 and TRBJ1-1): SAVISQKPSRDICQRGTSLTIQCQVDSQVTMMFWYRQQPGQSLTLIATANQGSEATYESGFVIDKFPISRPNLTFSTLTVSNMSPEDSSIYLCSVVGTHPEAFFGQGTRLTVV.

V gene TRBV20-1 combines with J gene TRBJ2-2, with 15 bases lining up with TRBD2. With V trimmed by 1 base and J by 4 bases, 13 bases remained unmatched. CDR1 and CDR2 (germline): DFQATT, SNEGSKA (reference sequence). This CDR3 has 20 residues. The chain's CDR3 is CSARGGLGLAGGSGTGELFF. In DNA, the CDR3 is TGCAGTGCTAGAGGGGGATTGGGACTAGCGGGAGGTTCGGGCACCGGGGAGCTGTTTTTT.

The CDR3 sequence is CASSLFGRVANTGELFF. CDR3 in DNA: TGTGCCAGCAGCTTATTCGGGAGGGTCGCGAACACCGGGGAGCTGTTTTTT. The gene calls are TRBV11-2 and TRBJ2-2; the match to TRBD2 covers 8 bases. There are 17 residues in the CDR3. V shed 2 bases and J 0 bases; nucleotides not matched to a gene: 5. The germline CDR1 and CDR2 sequences are SGHAT and FQNNGV.

With regard to this clonotype: A junction end diverges from the germline sequence, so it may reflect a read error. V is TRBV7-9 and J is TRBJ2-7; perhaps D is TRBD1 or TRBD2 (8 bases each). Germline V gene lookup returns CDR1 SEHNR and CDR2 FQNEAQ (reference sequence). The CDR3 runs 13 residues. The CDR3 loop reads CTSSGGQAYEQYF. As DNA, the CDR3 is TGTACCAGCAGCGGGGGACAGGCCTACGAGCAGTACTTC.

This clonotype was seen repeatedly, ten times or more. The J gene is TRBJ2-2, the V gene TRBV6-1, with TRBD2 matching over 13 bases. CDR1 is MNHNS, CDR2 SASEGT, per germline. Trimming removed 5 bases from V and 5 bases from J; junction bases left unmatched: 14. This CDR3 spans 19 amino acids. CDR3 coding DNA: TGTGCCAGCAGTCGAAGGCGTAAGGGACTAGCGGGAAGTACCGGGGAGCTGTTTTTT. Translation: CASSRRRKGLAGSTGELFF.

In this sample, this clonotype turned up a few times. CDR3 amino acids: CASSPQHFRLEETQYF. CDR3 DNA sequence: TGTGCCAGCAGCCCCCAGCACTTTAGGTTGGAAGAGACCCAGTACTTC. This rearrangement joins TRBV7-2 to TRBJ2-5, with no clear D. Per the germline V gene, CDR1 is SGHTA and CDR2 is FQGNSA. The CDR3 has 16 residues. Trimming took 5 bases from V and 3 from J, leaving 19 bases between them. Variable domain in full (rest from reference TRBV7-2 and TRBJ2-5): GAGVSQSPSNKVTEKGKDVELRCDPISGHTALYWYRQSLGQGLEFLIYFQGNSAPDKSGLPSDRFSAERTGGSVSTLTIQRTQQEDSAVYLCASSPQHFRLEETQYFGPGTRLLVL.

This clonotype was recorded a few times. This sequence joins TRBV10-3 and TRBJ2-3, with D perhaps TRBD2 (5 bases). The CDR3 totals 14 residues. The germline V and J ends were trimmed by 6 bases and 1 base, with 11 bases remaining between them. Germline lookup yields CDR1 ENHRY and CDR2 SYGVKD. CDR3 sequence (DNA): TGTGCCATCAGCTCTCGGGGAGGCACAGATACGCAGTATTTT. It is translated as CAISSRGGTDTQYF.

This clonotype was picked up many times. The chain employs TRBV12-3 or TRBV12-4 and TRBJ2-7; the match to TRBD2 covers 11 bases. This CDR3 has 15 residues. Unmatched junction bases numbered 4, after V lost 3 bases and J lost 3 bases. CDR3 nucleotides: TGTGCCAGCAGTTTCGGTGGGACTAGCGGCTACGAGCAGTACTTC. This gives the protein CASSFGGTSGYEQYF.

This clonotype was seen only a few times. The rearrangement joins TRBV4-2 to TRBJ1-2, with D unclear. The CDR3 runs 17 residues. The V gene's germline CDR1 is LGHNA and CDR2 YNFKEQ. The V gene lost 5 bases and the J gene lost 2 bases, with 21 bases spanning the gap. CDR3 protein: CASSNQVDGFHNYGYTF. CDR3 bases: TGTGCCAGCAGCAACCAAGTTGACGGCTTTCACAACTATGGCTACACCTTC.

This clonotype was found a few times. The germline gene is not matched at one end of the junction; a read error may be the cause. V usage is TRBV25-1 and J usage is TRBJ1-2; no firm D call. CDR1 and CDR2 (germline): MGHDK, SYGVNS. The CDR3 covers 9 residues. In DNA, the CDR3 is TGTGCCAGCAGTTCCCCCGCCCGCTTC. Encoded protein: CASSSPARF.

The chain is built from TRBV4-2 and TRBJ2-7; 10 bases align to TRBD2. Germline CDR1 and CDR2: LGHNA and YNFKEQ. The J segment lost 5 bases and the V segment lost 4 bases, leaving 14 bases of the junction unmatched. The CDR3 runs to 17 residues. CDR3 sequence reads: CASSPVALSGRGHEQYF. The CDR3 nucleotides read TGTGCCAGCAGCCCAGTCGCACTAAGCGGGAGGGGCCACGAGCAGTACTTC.

This clonotype was seen repeatedly, ten times or more. This chain joins TRBV20-1 and TRBJ2-3, with a weak D call TRBD2 (6 bases). V dropped 3 bases and J dropped 2 bases, with 9 bases sitting between them. Germline CDR1 reads DFQATT; CDR2 reads SNEGSKA (reference sequence). This CDR3 is 13 amino acids long. The chain's CDR3 is CSASGGVTDTQYF. The CDR3 DNA is TGCAGTGCTAGCGGCGGGGTCACAGATACGCAGTATTTT.

This clonotype turned up a few times. The J gene is TRBJ1-4, the V gene TRBV4-1, with D unclear. This CDR3 is built from 13 residues. The V and J ends lost 11 bases and 0 bases respectively, with 10 bases between them. CDR1 is MGHRA and CDR2 is YSYEKL in the germline V gene. CDR3 loop: CASRPATNEKLFF. The CDR3 DNA reads as TGCGCCTCACGGCCAGCAACTAATGAAAAACTGTTTTTT.

This clonotype came up a few times. The rearrangement uses TRBV4-1 and TRBJ2-2, with TRBD2 as a possible D gene (6 bases). The CDR3 runs to 19 residues. V was cut by 1 base and J by 6 bases, with 24 bases left in between. The germline CDR1 and CDR2 sequences are MGHRA and YSYEKL. The CDR3 sequence: CASSQVMGLENTSPGELFF. CDR3 nucleotide sequence: TGCGCCAGCAGCCAAGTCATGGGACTGGAGAACACCAGTCCCGGGGAGCTGTTTTTT.

This clonotype was counted only a few times. The genes are TRBV20-1 and TRBJ2-7; 11 nucleotides agree with TRBD2. CDR3 size: 15 residues. Germline V gives CDR1 DFQATT, CDR2 SNEGSKA (reference sequence). J lost 3 bases, V lost 0 bases, and 4 bases had no gene match. The CDR3 here is CSARDFLAGGYEQYF. CDR3 bases: TGCAGTGCTAGAGATTTCCTAGCGGGAGGCTACGAGCAGTACTTC.

The V and J genes are TRBV29-1 and TRBJ2-1; 8 bases match TRBD1. CDR1 and CDR2 from the germline V gene are SQVTM and ANQGSEA. The CDR3 sequence is 11 residues long. Trimming took 7 bases from V and 8 from J; bases not matched to a gene: 4. The CDR3 sequence: CSGQGIHEQFF. In DNA, the CDR3 is TGCAGCGGACAGGGGATCCATGAGCAGTTCTTC.

This clonotype was seen a handful of times. The chain couples TRBV12-3 or TRBV12-4 to TRBJ1-1, with unresolved D. CDR3 length: 15 amino acids. Trimming pared 0 bases from V and 3 bases from J, leaving 11 bases between. The CDR3 nucleotides read TGTGCCAGCAGTTTAGCCGGCAGCTGGCACACTGAAGCTTTCTTT. It specifies CASSLAGSWHTEAFF.

This clonotype was recorded many times. The J gene is TRBJ2-7, the V gene TRBV20-1; 8 bases align to TRBD1. Germline lookup yields CDR1 DFQATT and CDR2 SNEGSKA (reference sequence). The CDR3 contains 12 residues. In DNA, the CDR3 is TGCAGCGCCCGGACAGGGTCCTACGAGCAGTACTTC. Translation: CSARTGSYEQYF.

In this sample, this clonotype turned up a few times. The gene calls are TRBV4-1 and TRBJ2-7; D unresolved. There are 15 residues in the CDR3. V was cut by 0 bases and J by 2 bases, with 11 bases left in between. Germline CDR1 is MGHRA and CDR2 is YSYEKL. CDR3 loop: CASSQDRGYPYEQYF. The CDR3 nucleotides read TGCGCCAGCAGCCAAGATCGAGGTTACCCCTACGAGCAGTACTTC.

Only a few counts were recorded for this clonotype. The chain carries TRBV12-3 or TRBV12-4 and TRBJ2-7, with D perhaps TRBD2 (6 bases). Trimming stripped 7 bases from V and 7 bases from J, with 20 bases between. This CDR3 is built from 14 residues. The CDR3 DNA reads TGTGCCAGCATTCTTCAGGGACTCTACGGGGAGCAGTACTTC. Protein: CASILQGLYGEQYF.

This clonotype showed up just a few times. The chain is built from TRBV24-1 and TRBJ2-1, with TRBD1 matching 7 bases. The J segment lost 7 bases and the V segment lost 7 bases, leaving 0 bases of the junction unmatched. This CDR3 has 11 amino acids. In germline, CDR1 is KGHDR, CDR2 SFDVKD. The CDR3 here is CATRQGNEQFF. CDR3 nucleotide sequence: TGTGCCACCAGACAGGGGAATGAGCAGTTCTTC.

The rearrangement uses TRBV5-1 and TRBJ1-1; D might be TRBD1 (5 bases). The CDR3 sequence is 15 residues long. V lost 1 base to trimming and J lost 4 bases, with 14 bases between them. CDR1 and CDR2 (germline): SGHRS, YFSETQ. As DNA, the CDR3 is TGCGCCAGCAGCTTGAGGCCAGGGAAGAGCACTGAAGCTTTCTTT. This gives the protein CASSLRPGKSTEAFF. The full variable domain, with the rest looked up from reference TRBV5-1 and TRBJ1-1, is KAGVTQTPRYLIKTRGQQVTLSCSPISGHRSVSWYQQTPGQGLQFLFEYFSETQRNKGNFPGRFSGRQFSNSRSEMNVSTLELGDSALYLCASSLRPGKSTEAFFGQGTRLTVV.